This TCR beta chain stems from a study of T cells in narcolepsy. Background on the study: Healthy controls were enrolled alongside patients with narcolepsy type 1 or type 2.

Generated by immunoSEQ multiplex PCR, the TCRdb table keeps only in-frame clones and is missing some. This sample has about 2,500 clones, with roughly 25% found just once. The CDR3 spans 12 residues. With V trimmed by 6 bases and J by 6 bases, 1 base remained unmatched. Germline-derived CDR1 and CDR2 are SNHLY and FYNNEI. Study-wide results and caveats: Comparing one patient's CSF and blood CD4+ clonotypes highlighted HCRT- and TRIB2-specific autoreactive clonotypes. Healthy controls reportedly lacked the autoreactive clonotypes serially found in patients' blood.

On this clone: Antigen: not known.

Sequencing was performed on cultured CD4+ T cells from cerebrospinal fluid. The chain couples TRBV2 to TRBJ2-3, with 9 bases matching TRBD1. This sequence was found in a human donor with narcolepsy. CDR3 amino acids: CASRDRGDTQYF. CDR3 DNA sequence: TGTGCCAGCAGGGACAGGGGTGATACGCAGTATTTT.